Below, 5 T cell receptor beta chains from the same sample are listed, as sequenced in a study of graft-versus-host responses after intestinal transplantation. Sequenced by immunoSEQ multiplex PCR; TCRdb stores in-frame clones only, minus some. This sample has fewer than 90,000 clones, with around 93% found just once. No antigen has been identified for these receptors. Sequenced here: unstimulated CD4+ T cells sorted from spleen or lymph node cells, sampled before transplant. The receptors were gathered from a human donor who was the organ donor for an intestinal transplant.

This clone has more than one count but fewer than ten. The chain carries TRBV6-6 and TRBJ2-7; tentative D call: TRBD2 (5 bases). CDR1 is MNHNY, CDR2 SVGAGI, per germline (reference sequence). Trimming took off 2 bases at V and 1 base at J, with 6 bases between the two ends. The CDR3 is made up of 13 amino acids. For the CDR3, the DNA is TGTGCCAGCAGTTACCAGCGGTCCTACGAGCAGTACTTC. It codes for CASSYQRSYEQYF.

The chain links TRBV20-1 to TRBJ1-1; possible D gene TRBD1, 5 bases. The V gene's germline CDR1 is DFQATT and CDR2 SNEGSKA (reference sequence). The CDR3 runs 11 residues. The germline V and J ends were trimmed by 6 bases and 12 bases, with 17 bases remaining between them. The CDR3 DNA reads as TGCAGTGCGTCACCCTTCGAGGGGTCTTTCTTT. As protein: CSASPFEGSFF.

This chain joins TRBV19 and TRBJ2-7; D not certain. CDR3 length equals 12 residues. Germline values: CDR1 LNHDA, CDR2 SQIVND (reference sequence). V shed 9 bases and J shed 2 bases, with 11 bases lying between them. CDR3 sequence: CASGRSTYEQYF. The CDR3 region has the DNA TGTGCCAGCGGTCGGAGCACCTACGAGCAGTACTTC.

This chain connects TRBV5-1 to TRBJ2-1; 7 positions match TRBD1. Per germline, CDR1 SGHRS and CDR2 YFSETQ. The J segment lost 3 bases and the V segment lost 5 bases, leaving 5 bases of the junction unmatched. This CDR3 spans 14 amino acids. The CDR3 nucleotides are TGCGCCAGCAGGTCCACAGGGGACTACAATGAGCAGTTCTTC. It encodes CASRSTGDYNEQFF. The variable domain in full, with the rest retrieved from reference TRBV5-1 and TRBJ2-1, is KAGVTQTPRYLIKTRGQQVTLSCSPISGHRSVSWYQQTPGQGLQFLFEYFSETQRNKGNFPGRFSGRQFSNSRSEMNVSTLELGDSALYLCASRSTGDYNEQFFGPGTRLTVL.

V gene TRBV18 combines with J gene TRBJ2-7; TRBD1 agrees at 7 bases. V lost 4 bases and J lost 3; bases outside the gene matches: 3. There are 13 residues in the CDR3. Looked up from germline, CDR1 is KGHSH and CDR2 is LQKENI. CDR3 sequence reads: CASSHGDSYEQYF. CDR3 bases: TGTGCCAGCTCACACGGGGACAGCTACGAGCAGTACTTC.